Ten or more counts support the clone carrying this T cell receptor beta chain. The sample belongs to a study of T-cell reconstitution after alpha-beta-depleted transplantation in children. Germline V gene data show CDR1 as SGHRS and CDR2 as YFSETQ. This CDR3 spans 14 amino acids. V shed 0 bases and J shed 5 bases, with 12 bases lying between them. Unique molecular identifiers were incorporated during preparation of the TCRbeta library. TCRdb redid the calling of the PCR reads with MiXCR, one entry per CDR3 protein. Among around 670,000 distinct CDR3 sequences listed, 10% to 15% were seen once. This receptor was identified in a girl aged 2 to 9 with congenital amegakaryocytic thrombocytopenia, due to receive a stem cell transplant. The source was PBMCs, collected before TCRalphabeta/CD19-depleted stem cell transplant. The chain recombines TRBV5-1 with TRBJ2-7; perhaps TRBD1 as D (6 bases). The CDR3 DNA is TGCGCCAGCAGCTTGGGGGGACAAATCCACGAGCAGTACTTC. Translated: CASSLGGQIHEQYF. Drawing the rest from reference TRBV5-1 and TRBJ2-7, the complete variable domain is KAGVTQTPRYLIKTRGQQVTLSCSPISGHRSVSWYQQTPGQGLQFLFEYFSETQRNKGNFPGRFSGRQFSNSRSEMNVSTLELGDSALYLCASSLGGQIHEQYFGPGTRLTVT.